A selection of T cell receptor beta chains follows, all from one sample in a study of CD8 T cells in ankylosing spondylitis. TCRdb re-called the 5' RACE reads with MiXCR, one entry per CDR3 protein. This sample has 250,000 to 350,000 distinct CDR3 sequences; around 8% occur once, and the top ten carry less than 15%. The specimen was blood, either unsorted or a sorted T cell fraction (not recorded which). The origin of the receptors is a male donor with ankylosing spondylitis. Each CDR3 is given with its conserved first and last residue. Each record gives: D gene, V gene, J gene, clone size, CDR3 protein, CDR3 DNA. D genes are given only for firm matches. Clone size is stated in some rows and not others, as once, few, many or a class when expanded.

d_gene: -
v_gene: TRBV7-3
j_gene: TRBJ2-1
abundance: many
CDR3aa: CASSLMTAGEQFF
CDR3nt: TGTGCCAGCAGCTTAATGACGGCGGGTGAGCAGTTCTTC

d_gene: -
v_gene: TRBV7-8
j_gene: TRBJ1-5
abundance: few
CDR3aa: CASSSWTAYSNQPQHF
CDR3nt: TGTGCCAGCAGCTCCTGGACAGCGTATAGCAATCAGCCCCAGCATTTT

d_gene: TRBD1
v_gene: TRBV7-3
j_gene: TRBJ2-2
abundance: few
CDR3aa: CASSQRQGNTGELFF
CDR3nt: TGTGCCAGCTCCCAGAGACAGGGGAACACCGGGGAGCTGTTTTTT

d_gene: TRBD2
v_gene: TRBV6-2/TRBV6-3
j_gene: TRBJ2-1
abundance: -
CDR3aa: CASRPGLAGGYNEQFF
CDR3nt: TGTGCCAGCAGACCGGGACTAGCGGGAGGGTACAATGAGCAGTTCTTC

d_gene: TRBD2
v_gene: TRBV11-3
j_gene: TRBJ2-1
abundance: once
CDR3aa: CASRPSGSYNEQFF
CDR3nt: TGTGCCAGCAGGCCTAGCGGGTCTTACAATGAGCAGTTCTTC

d_gene: -
v_gene: TRBV7-9
j_gene: TRBJ2-7
abundance: few
CDR3aa: CASSPLGSGAYEQYF
CDR3nt: TGTGCCAGCAGCCCCCTGGGTTCAGGGGCGTACGAGCAGTACTTC

d_gene: -
v_gene: TRBV21-1
j_gene: TRBJ1-4
abundance: -
CDR3aa: CASSKASPGKNEKLFF
CDR3nt: TGTGCCAGCAGCAAAGCAAGTCCAGGGAAAAATGAAAAACTGTTTTTT

d_gene: -
v_gene: TRBV28
j_gene: TRBJ2-5
abundance: -
CDR3aa: CASCKAPWETQYF
CDR3nt: TGTGCCAGCTGCAAGGCCCCCTGGGAGACCCAGTACTTC

d_gene: TRBD2
v_gene: TRBV6-1
j_gene: TRBJ2-1
abundance: -
CDR3aa: CASSPRTSGRYNEQFF
CDR3nt: TGTGCCAGCAGTCCCAGAACTAGCGGGAGATACAATGAGCAGTTCTTC

d_gene: -
v_gene: TRBV7-2
j_gene: TRBJ1-5
abundance: many
CDR3aa: CASSFVDFNQPQHF
CDR3nt: TGTGCCAGCAGCTTTGTAGATTTCAATCAGCCCCAGCATTTT

d_gene: -
v_gene: TRBV5-4
j_gene: TRBJ1-2
abundance: few
CDR3aa: CASSLFMFSDYGYTF
CDR3nt: TGTGCCAGCAGTTTGTTTATGTTTAGCGACTATGGCTACACCTTC

d_gene: TRBD1
v_gene: TRBV5-1
j_gene: TRBJ1-2
abundance: many
CDR3aa: CASSPSGTGGGYTF
CDR3nt: TGCGCCAGCAGCCCCTCCGGGACAGGGGGAGGCTACACCTTC

d_gene: -
v_gene: TRBV20-1
j_gene: TRBJ1-5
abundance: few
CDR3aa: CSASGVRSNQPQHF
CDR3nt: TGCAGTGCTAGTGGGGTTCGGAGCAATCAGCCCCAGCATTTT

d_gene: TRBD1
v_gene: TRBV7-9
j_gene: TRBJ2-1
abundance: -
CDR3aa: CASSSDRGLNEQFF
CDR3nt: TGTGCCAGCAGCTCGGACAGGGGGCTCAATGAGCAGTTCTTC

d_gene: -
v_gene: TRBV5-1
j_gene: TRBJ1-5
abundance: -
CDR3aa: CASSRQPDRNQPQHF
CDR3nt: TGCGCCAGCAGCCGACAGCCAGACCGAAATCAGCCCCAGCATTTT

d_gene: -
v_gene: TRBV18
j_gene: TRBJ2-5
abundance: few
CDR3aa: CASSPVMNRGATQETQYF
CDR3nt: TGTGCCAGCTCACCAGTTATGAATCGGGGGGCAACCCAAGAGACCCAGTACTTC

d_gene: TRBD2
v_gene: TRBV4-1
j_gene: TRBJ2-1
abundance: many
CDR3aa: CASSRTSGSDEQFF
CDR3nt: TGCGCCAGCAGCCGGACTAGCGGGAGCGATGAGCAGTTCTTC

d_gene: -
v_gene: TRBV15
j_gene: TRBJ1-4
abundance: -
CDR3aa: CATSRGGNIDEKLFF
CDR3nt: TGTGCCACCAGCAGAGGGGGGAACATAGATGAAAAACTGTTTTTT

d_gene: TRBD2
v_gene: TRBV18
j_gene: TRBJ2-1
abundance: -
CDR3aa: CASTTSARGDEQFF
CDR3nt: TGTGCCAGCACGACTAGCGCACGAGGGGATGAGCAGTTCTTC